This T cell receptor beta chain is from a study of blood T cell repertoires in COVID-19 (dated by TCRdb to the early 2020s). About the investigation overall: Samples covering the acute and convalescent phases of COVID-19 were provided by collaborators in the United States, Italy and Spain. The prospective study material was composed of cDNA or gDNA derived from T cells, B-cell-depleted T cells, or PBMCs. Deeply sampled blood TCRbeta repertoires from subjects exposed to, actively infected with, or recovered from COVID-19 were included in the dataset. The repertoires were made available in a free public database intended to serve as a resource for research on the immune response to SARS-CoV-2. Samples came from the ongoing ImmuneRACE study (first 160 participants) plus 1,254 subjects from 6 global collaborators. A de-identified subject ID, COVID-19 status, age in years and sex were almost always included in the sample metadata. Where available, HLA class I and class II types were obtained from metadata supplied by the sample provider rather than from assay-based typing. On the study overall, not on this receptor specifically: Clinical and demographic metadata were provided uncurated, with the amount varying by source and participant.

The germline V gene encodes CDR1 SGHKS and CDR2 YYEKEE (reference sequence). The CDR3 goes from the cysteine to the phenylalanine over 13 residues. Of the read, only the CDR3 DNA is kept; its 39 bases are in frame from base 1. The V and J ends are trimmed by 0 bases and 8 bases, leaving 11 bases between them. As concerns this clone: The clone's antigen remains unknown. The sample holds no much larger clone one base away, and base qualities are not on file.

The immunoSEQ Assay, a bias-controlled multiplex PCR, was used to amplify TCRbeta CDR3 regions from genomic DNA. The authors' analysis ran thus. Within the assay, amplification of reference gene primers was used to estimate how many nucleated cells each sample contained. Sequence reads were collapsed and filtered to measure the absolute abundance of every unique TCRbeta CDR3 rearrangement. For each sample, productive Simpson clonality was calculated as the square root of Simpson's diversity index over productive rearrangements. The table was pulled from immuneACCESS by TCRdb, which kept in-frame rearrangements only. Such tables lose some clones; where checked, under half of the loss comes from unresolved V genes, and the rest has no known cause. The V and J calls and clone size come from that table; D and trimming were worked out from the DNA. The sample table records 95,000 to 110,000 clones; 80% to 90% of these occur just once. The ten largest clones add up to 4% to 6% of the sample.

The collaborating institutions used their own protocols to collect whole blood in K2EDTA tubes. For TCRbeta analysis, collaborators shipped samples in one of three forms: frozen whole blood, isolated PBMCs, or DNA extracted from either of those sample types. This receptor was obtained from a man in his sixties with acute or convalescent COVID-19. The specimen sequenced was peripheral blood. Rearrangement joined TRBV5-5 to TRBJ1-2, with no confident D gene call. The DNA reads TGTGCCAGCAGCTTGGGTGAGGGTGGCGGCTACACCTTC. Its protein is CASSLGEGGGYTF.